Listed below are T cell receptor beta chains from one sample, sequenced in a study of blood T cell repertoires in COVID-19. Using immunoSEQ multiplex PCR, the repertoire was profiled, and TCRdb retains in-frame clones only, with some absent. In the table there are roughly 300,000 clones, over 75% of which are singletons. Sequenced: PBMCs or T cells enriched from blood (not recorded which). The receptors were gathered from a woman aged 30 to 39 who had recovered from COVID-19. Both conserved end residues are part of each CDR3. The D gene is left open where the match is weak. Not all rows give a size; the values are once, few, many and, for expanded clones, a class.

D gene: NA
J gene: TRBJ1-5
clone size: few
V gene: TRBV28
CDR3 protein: CASSADNPQPQHF
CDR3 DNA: TGTGCCAGCTCTGCGGACAACCCACAGCCCCAGCATTTT

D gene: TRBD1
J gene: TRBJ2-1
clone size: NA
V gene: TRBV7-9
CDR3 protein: CASSLRDRGNEQFF
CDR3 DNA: TGTGCCAGCAGCCTCCGGGACAGGGGGAATGAGCAGTTCTTC

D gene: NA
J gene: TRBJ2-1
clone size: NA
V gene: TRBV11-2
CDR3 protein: CASSSRGVGGLGQFF
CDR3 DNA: TGTGCCAGCAGCTCGAGGGGAGTTGGAGGGCTTGGGCAGTTCTTC

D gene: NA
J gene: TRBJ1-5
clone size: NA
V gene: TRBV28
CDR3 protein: CASSSGVPYQPQHF
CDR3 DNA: TGTGCCAGCAGTTCAGGGGTCCCCTATCAGCCCCAGCATTTT

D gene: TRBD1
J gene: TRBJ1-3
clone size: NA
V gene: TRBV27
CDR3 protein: CASSHLPTGGINTIYF
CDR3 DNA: TGTGCCAGCAGCCACCTCCCGACAGGGGGGATAAACACCATATATTTT

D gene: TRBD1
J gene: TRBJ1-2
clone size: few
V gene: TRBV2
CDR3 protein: CASSLTRTGTNYGYTF
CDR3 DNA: TGTGCCAGCAGCCTTACTAGGACAGGGACTAACTATGGCTACACCTTC

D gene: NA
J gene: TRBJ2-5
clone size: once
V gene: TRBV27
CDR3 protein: CASSLLETQYF
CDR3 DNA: TGTGCCAGCAGTTTACTGGAGACCCAGTACTTC

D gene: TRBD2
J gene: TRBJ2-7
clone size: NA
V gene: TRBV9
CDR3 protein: CASSSGDAYEQYF
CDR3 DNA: TGTGCCAGCAGTAGCGGGGACGCCTACGAGCAGTACTTC

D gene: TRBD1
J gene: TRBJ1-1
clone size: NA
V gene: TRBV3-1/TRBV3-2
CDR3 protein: CASSQVTGGTEAFF
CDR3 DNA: TGTGCCAGCAGCCAAGTGACAGGGGGCACTGAAGCTTTCTTT

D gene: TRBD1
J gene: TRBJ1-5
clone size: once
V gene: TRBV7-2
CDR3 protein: CASSSRTGGNIPQHF
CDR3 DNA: TGTGCCAGCAGCTCCAGGACAGGTGGTAATATTCCCCAGCATTTT

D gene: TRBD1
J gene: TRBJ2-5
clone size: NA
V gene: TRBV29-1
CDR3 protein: CSVQTGAGETQYF
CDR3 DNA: TGCAGCGTTCAAACAGGGGCAGGGGAGACCCAGTACTTC